In this sample, the clone carrying this T cell receptor beta chain turned up many times. Its antigen is not identified. Germline V gives CDR1 SGHTA, CDR2 FQGNSA. Trimming took off 4 bases at V and 4 bases at J, with 14 bases between the two ends. The CDR3 is 16 residues long. Amplification yielded TCR beta CDR3 regions, with RNA transcripts as the source. During a first-round RT-PCR of the TCR CDR3, the HTBI primer set was used. Using its own MiXCR run on the multiplex PCR reads, TCRdb lists one record per CDR3 protein. This table has over 200,000 distinct CDR3 sequences, around 16% appearing once. This sample is drawn from a study of T cells in Graves' hyperthyroidism and ophthalmopathy. Points from the study as a whole: Ophthalmopathy was identified by the model a median around 6.3 months ahead of onset.

The chain couples TRBV7-2 to TRBJ2-6, with D possibly TRBD1 on 5 matching bases. The sequencing sample was made of blood. The clonotype comes from a middle-aged man with Graves' hyperthyroidism. CDR3 nucleotides: TGTGCCAGCAGCTGGACATCCCGAGCCGGGGCCAACGTCCTGACTTTC. It encodes CASSWTSRAGANVLTF.